Sequencing of this T cell receptor beta chain was carried out in a study of cytomegalovirus exposure and HLA in healthy donors (dated by TCRdb to the late 2010s). As for the study more broadly: According to a later analysis, the 100 to 150 validation repertoires were produced on the same platform as the roughly 720 repertoires of the first cohort. The aim of the study was to test whether cataloging public T cell receptors could identify signatures of past pathogen exposure. Along with the roughly 670-subject first cohort, a separate validation cohort of around 110 different subjects was used. The study combined high-throughput TCR immunosequencing, statistical association of individual TCRs with disease status, and machine learning to predict cytomegalovirus infection status.

About this clone itself: Its antigen is still unknown. No base qualities exist here, and no much larger clone lies one base off it.

V and J are truncated by 0 bases and 7 bases respectively, leaving an intervening sequence of 7 bases. Taken from cysteine to phenylalanine, the CDR3 has 12 residues. The sequence is cut down to CDR3 DNA, 36 bases in frame from base 1. The germline V gene (reference sequence) yields SGHKS for CDR1 and YYEKEE for CDR2. Points the paper makes about the study in general: In vitro tests confirmed that three of the cytomegalovirus-associated TCR beta chains recognize cytomegalovirus antigens. In the study, roughly 160 TCR beta chains were listed as associated with cytomegalovirus. Subsequent analysis determined that TCRs grouped into clusters in the first cohort also showed a tendency toward co-occurrence across the roughly 110 validation repertoires, and approximately 93% of cluster scores exceeded 0. In both the original and validation cohorts, the classifier was reported to diagnose cytomegalovirus status with high specificity and sensitivity. It was suggested by the authors that the approach could potentially be generalized to other disease states and immunological phenotypes. Most TCR sequences were seen in very few donors, while some public TCRs were found in many individuals. All 110 or so repertoires were used to score co-occurrence in the validation cohort in a later analysis, because that analysis had no HLA typing for the cohort.

Library generation was performed with the immunoSEQ multiplex PCR assay. The original methods were these. To diagnose cytomegalovirus status from the catalog of TCR beta chain sequences, a statistical classification framework was built. TCRdb holds this immuneACCESS table with in-frame rearrangements only. Some clones are missing; in checked studies, unresolved V genes explain under half, and the rest has no known cause. The V and J calls and the clone size are those of that table, but D and trimming were determined from the DNA. The sample includes under 400,000 clones, with approximately 91% observed a single time. Roughly 0.88% of the sample is held by the ten biggest clonotypes. Separate from the roughly 630-subject first cohort, the validation cohort of some 130 subjects was the group to which the donors belonged.

The chain uses TRBV5-5 and TRBJ1-2, with the identity of the D gene unclear. The sequence derives from a man aged 30 to 45 in good health and CMV-seronegative. Sequencing was performed on PBMCs. The bases are TGTGCCAGCAGCTTGGACTTGATTGGCTACACCTTC. Its amino acids are CASSLDLIGYTF.